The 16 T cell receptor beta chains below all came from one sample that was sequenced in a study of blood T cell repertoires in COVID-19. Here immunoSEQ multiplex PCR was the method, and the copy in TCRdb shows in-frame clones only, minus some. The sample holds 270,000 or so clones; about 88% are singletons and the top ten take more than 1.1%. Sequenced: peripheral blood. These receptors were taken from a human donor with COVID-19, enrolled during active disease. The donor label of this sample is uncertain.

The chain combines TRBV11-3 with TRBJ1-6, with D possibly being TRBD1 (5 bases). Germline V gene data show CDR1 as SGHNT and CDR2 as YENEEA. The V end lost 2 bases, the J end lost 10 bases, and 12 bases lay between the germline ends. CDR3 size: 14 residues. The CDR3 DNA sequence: TGTGCCAGCAGCTTAAGACAGCGGGGATCACCCCTCCACTTT. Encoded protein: CASSLRQRGSPLHF.

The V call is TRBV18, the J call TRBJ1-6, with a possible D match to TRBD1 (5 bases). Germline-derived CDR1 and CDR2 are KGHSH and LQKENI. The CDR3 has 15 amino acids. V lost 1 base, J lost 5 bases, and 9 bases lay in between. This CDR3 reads CASSPLGTNNSPLHF. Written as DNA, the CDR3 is TGTGCCAGCTCACCACTTGGGACTAATAATTCACCCCTCCACTTT.

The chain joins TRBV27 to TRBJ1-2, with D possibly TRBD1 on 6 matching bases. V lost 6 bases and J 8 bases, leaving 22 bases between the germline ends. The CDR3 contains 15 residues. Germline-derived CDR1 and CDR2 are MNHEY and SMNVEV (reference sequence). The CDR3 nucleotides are TGTGCCAGCAGCCGAACTTGGCAGGGGCTGAACGGCTACACCTTC. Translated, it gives CASSRTWQGLNGYTF.

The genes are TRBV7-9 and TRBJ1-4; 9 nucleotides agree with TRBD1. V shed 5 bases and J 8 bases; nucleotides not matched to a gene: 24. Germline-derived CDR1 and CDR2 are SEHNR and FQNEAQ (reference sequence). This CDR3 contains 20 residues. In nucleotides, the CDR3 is TGTGCCAGCAGCACGTCAACGGCGGTCACAGGGGGCCCCCTTGGAGAAAAACTGTTTTTT. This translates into CASSTSTAVTGGPLGEKLFF.

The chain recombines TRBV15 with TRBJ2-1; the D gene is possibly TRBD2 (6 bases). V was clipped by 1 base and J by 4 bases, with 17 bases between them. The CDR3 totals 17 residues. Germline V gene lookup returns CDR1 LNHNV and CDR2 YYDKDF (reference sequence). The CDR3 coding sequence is TGTGCCACCAGCAGAGGCTTAGCGGAAGAACCATACAATGAGCAGTTCTTC. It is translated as CATSRGLAEEPYNEQFF.

In DNA form, the CDR3 reads TGTGCCAGTAGTATCTGGCAGGAGAACACTGAAGCTTTCTTT. It is translated as CASSIWQENTEAFF. V gene TRBV19 combines with J gene TRBJ1-1, with D uncertain. Germline V CDR1 and CDR2: LNHDA, SQIVND (reference sequence). Trimming cost V 3 bases and J 1 base, with 9 bases left between them. This CDR3 has 14 amino acids.

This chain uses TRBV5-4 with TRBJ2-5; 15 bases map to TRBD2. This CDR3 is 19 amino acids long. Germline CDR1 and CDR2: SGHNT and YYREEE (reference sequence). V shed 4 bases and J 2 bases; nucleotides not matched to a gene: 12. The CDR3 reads CASSNERTSGRAGQETQYF. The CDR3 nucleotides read TGTGCCAGCAGCAACGAAAGGACTAGCGGGAGGGCCGGGCAAGAGACCCAGTACTTC.

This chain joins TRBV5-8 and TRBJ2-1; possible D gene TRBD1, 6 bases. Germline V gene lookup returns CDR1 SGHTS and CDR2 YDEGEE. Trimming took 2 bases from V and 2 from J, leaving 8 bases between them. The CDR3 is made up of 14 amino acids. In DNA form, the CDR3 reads TGTGCCAGCAGCTTATACAGGGCCTACAATGAGCAGTTCTTC. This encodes CASSLYRAYNEQFF.

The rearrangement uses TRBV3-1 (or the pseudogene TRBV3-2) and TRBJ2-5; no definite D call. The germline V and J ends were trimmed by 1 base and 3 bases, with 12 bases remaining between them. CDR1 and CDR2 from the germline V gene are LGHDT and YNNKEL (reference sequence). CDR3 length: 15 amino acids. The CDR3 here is CASSQGSGSKETQYF. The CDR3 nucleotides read TGTGCCAGCAGCCAAGGGTCCGGGTCCAAAGAGACCCAGTACTTC.

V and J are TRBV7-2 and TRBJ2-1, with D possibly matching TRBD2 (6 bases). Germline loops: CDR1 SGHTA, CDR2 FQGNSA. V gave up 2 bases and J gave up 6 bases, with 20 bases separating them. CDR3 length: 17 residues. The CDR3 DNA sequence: TGTGCCAGCAGCTTATTGGGACGTGGGACGCGGGGCAATGAGCAGTTCTTC. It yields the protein CASSLLGRGTRGNEQFF.

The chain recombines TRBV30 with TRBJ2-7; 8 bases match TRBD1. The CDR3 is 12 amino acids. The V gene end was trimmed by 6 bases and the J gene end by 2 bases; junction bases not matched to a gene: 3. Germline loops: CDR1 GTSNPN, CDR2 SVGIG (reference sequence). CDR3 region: CACRGPTYEQYF. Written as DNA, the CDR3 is TGTGCCTGCAGGGGGCCCACCTACGAGCAGTACTTC.

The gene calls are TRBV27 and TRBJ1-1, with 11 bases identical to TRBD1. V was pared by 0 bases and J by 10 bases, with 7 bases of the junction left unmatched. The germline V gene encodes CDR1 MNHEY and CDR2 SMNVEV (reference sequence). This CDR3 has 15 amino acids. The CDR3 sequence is CASSLSRTGGLVAFF. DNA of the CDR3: TGTGCCAGCAGTTTATCGCGGACAGGGGGCTTGGTAGCTTTCTTT.

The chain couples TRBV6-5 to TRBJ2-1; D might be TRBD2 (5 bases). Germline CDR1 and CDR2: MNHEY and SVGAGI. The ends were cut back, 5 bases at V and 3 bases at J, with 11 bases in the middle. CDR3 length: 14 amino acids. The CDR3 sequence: CASSLLAGYNEQFF. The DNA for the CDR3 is TGTGCCAGCAGTCTGCTTGCGGGCTACAATGAGCAGTTCTTC.

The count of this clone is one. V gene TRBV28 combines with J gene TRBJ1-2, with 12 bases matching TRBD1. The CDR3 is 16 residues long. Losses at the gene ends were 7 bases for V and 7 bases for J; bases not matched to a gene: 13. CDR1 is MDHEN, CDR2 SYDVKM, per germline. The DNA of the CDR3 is TGTGCCAGCACTTACTCGGGACAGGGGGCCGAGATTGGCTACACCTTC. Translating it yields CASTYSGQGAEIGYTF.

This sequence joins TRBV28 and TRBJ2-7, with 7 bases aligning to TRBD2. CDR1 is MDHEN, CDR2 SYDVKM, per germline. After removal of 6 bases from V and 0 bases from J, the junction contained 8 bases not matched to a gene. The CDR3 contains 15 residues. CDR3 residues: CASSLGLADSYEQYF. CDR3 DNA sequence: TGTGCCAGCAGCCTTGGGCTAGCGGACTCCTACGAGCAGTACTTC.

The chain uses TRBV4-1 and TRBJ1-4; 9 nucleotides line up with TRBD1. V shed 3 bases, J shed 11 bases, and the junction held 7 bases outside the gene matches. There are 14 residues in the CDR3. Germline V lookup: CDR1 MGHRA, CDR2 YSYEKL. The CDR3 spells CASSHQQGARKLFF. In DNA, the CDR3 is TGCGCCAGCAGCCACCAACAGGGGGCACGGAAACTGTTTTTT.